What follows are 20 T cell receptor beta chains derived from one specimen sequenced in a study of T cell responses to AZD1222 COVID-19 vaccine. Method: immunoSEQ multiplex PCR; TCRdb's copy keeps in-frame clones and lacks some. In the table there are approximately 130,000 clones, under 95% of which are singletons. The input for sequencing was peripheral blood, taken on day 0 of AZD1222 vaccination. These receptors were obtained from an adult in good health.

The rearrangement links TRBV18 to TRBJ1-1; no clear D gene. This CDR3 has 14 residues. Trimming stripped 3 bases from V and 4 bases from J, with 12 bases between. CDR1 and CDR2 (germline): KGHSH, LQKENI. The DNA for the CDR3 is TGTGCCAGCTCACCTTATTGGGTTGGCACTGAAGCTTTCTTT. Translated: CASSPYWVGTEAFF.

The chain recombines TRBV4-3 with TRBJ2-2; 9 positions match TRBD2. This CDR3 is 16 amino acids long. The ends lost 0 bases at V and 6 bases at J; junction bases unmatched: 5. CDR1 and CDR2 (germline): LGHNA, YSLEER. The CDR3 coding sequence is TGCGCCAGCAGCCAAGAAAGCGGGAGGTGGGCCGGGGAGCTGTTTTTT. Translated, it gives CASSQESGRWAGELFF.

The chain has TRBV7-8 and TRBJ1-4; no clear D gene. V was pared by 0 bases and J by 0 bases, with 8 bases between. CDR3 size: 16 residues. The V gene's germline CDR1 is SGHVS and CDR2 FQNEAQ. CDR3 sequence reads: CASSLARWATNEKLFF. CDR3 sequence (DNA): TGTGCCAGCAGCTTAGCCCGGTGGGCAACTAATGAAAAACTGTTTTTT.

This chain links TRBV10-1 with TRBJ2-7; no firm D call. Germline assignment: CDR1 WNHNN and CDR2 SYGVQD (reference sequence). CDR3 length: 12 residues. Trimming cost V 0 bases and J 4 bases, with 4 bases left between them. DNA of the CDR3: TGCGCCAGCAGTGAGTCGGGATACGAGCAGTACTTC. It translates to CASSESGYEQYF.

The chain's CDR3 is CASSQETEKLFF. The CDR3 DNA is TGTGCCAGCAGCCAAGAGACCGAAAAACTGTTTTTT. This chain joins TRBV4-2 and TRBJ1-4; D is unclear. This CDR3 is 12 amino acids long. Trimming took off 0 bases at V and 8 bases at J, with 4 bases between the two ends. Germline assignment: CDR1 LGHNA and CDR2 YNFKEQ.

The chain has TRBV30 and TRBJ1-1; perhaps TRBD1 as D (5 bases). This CDR3 is built from 15 residues. Germline V CDR1 and CDR2: GTSNPN, SVGIG (reference sequence). The V and J ends lost 3 bases and 1 base respectively, with 15 bases between them. CDR3 protein: CAWRATLTANTEAFF. The CDR3 DNA sequence: TGTGCCTGGAGGGCCACCTTGACAGCGAACACTGAAGCTTTCTTT.

The CDR3 DNA follows: TGTGCCAGCAGTGGGTACGGGGGAGACTCCTACGAGCAGTACTTC. Translated: CASSGYGGDSYEQYF. V is TRBV2 and J is TRBJ2-7, with D perhaps TRBD2 (6 bases). This CDR3 comprises 15 residues. Germline V gene sequence: CDR1 SNHLY, CDR2 FYNNEI. V was pared by 4 bases and J by 0 bases, with 13 bases between.

V gene TRBV27 combines with J gene TRBJ1-3; D unclear. The CDR3 totals 16 residues. CDR1 and CDR2 (germline): MNHEY, SMNVEV (reference sequence). The V gene lost 5 bases and the J gene lost 5 bases, with 19 bases spanning the gap. CDR3: CASSRVAGNSRNTIYF. The CDR3 DNA is TGTGCCAGCAGTAGGGTGGCAGGAAACAGTAGAAACACCATATATTTT.

This clone was counted a few times. The chain combines TRBV28 with TRBJ1-2, with 7 bases that match TRBD1. J lost 2 bases, V lost 3 bases, and 18 bases had no gene match. CDR1 MDHEN and CDR2 SYDVKM come from the germline V gene. The CDR3 is 19 amino acids. The CDR3 region has the DNA TGTGCCAGCAGTTTGTATCGCCGCTCAGGACAGGCCCTAAACTATGGCTACACCTTC. Translating it yields CASSLYRRSGQALNYGYTF.

The rearrangement uses TRBV4-3 and TRBJ1-4; D is perhaps TRBD1 (5 bases). The germline V and J ends were trimmed by 1 base and 8 bases, with 8 bases remaining between them. This CDR3 spans 13 amino acids. The germline V gene has CDR1 LGHNA and CDR2 YSLEER. As DNA, the CDR3 is TGCGCCAGCAGCCAAGTCGAGGGGGAAAAACTGTTTTTT. It codes for CASSQVEGEKLFF.

CDR3: CAEGTGSYEQYF. DNA of the CDR3: TGTGCGGAGGGGACAGGGTCGTACGAGCAGTACTTC. This sequence joins TRBV2 and TRBJ2-7; 9 positions match TRBD1. The CDR3 length is 12 residues. The germline V gene has CDR1 SNHLY and CDR2 FYNNEI. The complete variable domain, with remaining parts taken from reference TRBV2 and TRBJ2-7, reads EPEVTQTPSHQVTQMGQEVILRCVPISNHLYFYWYRQILGQKVEFLVSFYNNEISEKSEIFDDQFSVERPDGSNFTLKIRSTKLEDSAMYFCAEGTGSYEQYFGPGTRLTVT.

This clone was counted a single time. The rearrangement uses TRBV28 and TRBJ1-1; 10 bases are shared with TRBD1. Germline V gene lookup returns CDR1 MDHEN and CDR2 SYDVKM. J was trimmed by 10 bases and V by 5 bases; bases with no gene match: 13. CDR3 length: 15 residues. The CDR3 bases are TGTGCCAGCAGTCCGGGACAGGGGACGCTTGCTGGAGCTTTCTTT. It specifies CASSPGQGTLAGAFF.

The rearrangement joins TRBV6-2 or TRBV6-3 to TRBJ1-5, with no clear D. V lost 3 bases and J lost 11, with 11 bases in between. Germline lookup yields CDR1 MNHEY and CDR2 SVGEGT. This CDR3 has 12 residues. Here the CDR3 reads CASSYGPWSQHF. The CDR3 bases are TGTGCCAGCAGTTATGGCCCCTGGTCCCAGCATTTT.

Only one count was recorded for this clone. The rearrangement uses TRBV29-1 and TRBJ1-2; maybe TRBD1 (6 bases). The CDR3 loop spans 12 amino acids. In germline, CDR1 is SQVTM, CDR2 ANQGSEA. Trimming pared 6 bases from V and 2 bases from J, leaving 10 bases between. CDR3 in amino acids: CSVHGQNYGYTF. Here the CDR3 DNA reads TGCAGCGTCCACGGACAGAACTATGGCTACACCTTC. Supplemented by reference TRBV29-1 and TRBJ1-2, the full variable domain reads SAVISQKPSRDICQRGTSLTIQCQVDSQVTMMFWYRQQPGQSLTLIATANQGSEATYESGFVIDKFPISRPNLTFSTLTVSNMSPEDSSIYLCSVHGQNYGYTFGSGTRLTVV.

J is TRBJ2-7 and V is TRBV11-1, with a possible D match to TRBD1 (6 bases). Trimming left V 4 bases short and J 3 bases short, with 10 bases between. Germline-derived CDR1 and CDR2 are SGHAT and FQDESV (reference sequence). The CDR3 covers 13 residues. The CDR3 reads CASSWGQLYEQYF. The CDR3 DNA follows: TGTGCCAGCAGCTGGGGACAACTCTACGAGCAGTACTTC.

The rearrangement joins TRBV27 to TRBJ2-7; TRBD2 matches 11 bases. CDR3 length: 15 amino acids. The germline gives CDR1 MNHEY, CDR2 SMNVEV (reference sequence). With V trimmed by 4 bases and J by 2 bases, 4 bases remained unmatched. CDR3 sequence (DNA): TGTGCCAGCAGTTCTCTAGCGGGAGGTACCTACGAGCAGTACTTC. It codes for CASSSLAGGTYEQYF.

CDR3 sequence: CASSEIWGSGNTGELFF. Written as DNA, the CDR3 is TGTGCCAGCAGTGAAATTTGGGGGAGCGGGAACACCGGGGAGCTGTTTTTT. This chain links TRBV6-1 with TRBJ2-2, with D perhaps given as TRBD1 or TRBD2 (5 bases each). V was pared by 2 bases and J by 1 base, with 14 bases between. From germline, CDR1 is MNHNS and CDR2 SASEGT. The CDR3 is made up of 17 amino acids.

The chain joins TRBV18 to TRBJ2-5, with TRBD1 as a possible D gene (6 bases). The germline V and J ends were trimmed by 0 bases and 2 bases, with 10 bases remaining between them. This CDR3 has 15 residues. In germline, CDR1 is KGHSH, CDR2 LQKENI. CDR3 loop: CASSPPSGQQETQYF. DNA for the CDR3: TGTGCCAGCTCACCACCGTCCGGACAGCAAGAGACCCAGTACTTC.

The chain recombines TRBV27 with TRBJ2-6; unclear D gene. The V end was cut by 6 bases, the J end by 0 bases, with 9 bases between. Germline V gene sequence: CDR1 MNHEY, CDR2 SMNVEV (reference sequence). This CDR3 region has 15 residues. The CDR3 DNA reads as TGTGCCAGCAGCATAACATTCTCTGGGGCCAACGTCCTGACTTTC. Protein sequence: CASSITFSGANVLTF.

The chain couples TRBV28 to TRBJ2-3; 8 bases align to TRBD2. The V gene end was trimmed by 3 bases and the J gene end by 3 bases; junction bases not matched to a gene: 8. The germline gives CDR1 MDHEN, CDR2 SYDVKM. The CDR3 is 16 amino acids. The CDR3 DNA follows: TGTGCCAGCAGTTTCGAGGTGGGCGGGAGGACAGATACGCAGTATTTT. Encoded protein: CASSFEVGGRTDTQYF.